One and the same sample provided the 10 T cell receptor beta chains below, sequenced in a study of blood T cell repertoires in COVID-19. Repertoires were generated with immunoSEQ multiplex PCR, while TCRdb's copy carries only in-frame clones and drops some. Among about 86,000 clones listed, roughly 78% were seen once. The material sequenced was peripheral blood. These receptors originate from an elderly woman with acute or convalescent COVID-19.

The CDR3 here is CASSPRTVTSGNTIYF. The CDR3 DNA sequence: TGTGCCAGCTCACCCCGGACAGTAACCTCTGGAAACACCATATATTTT. The chain is built from TRBV18 and TRBJ1-3; TRBD1 is a possible D gene (6 bases). Trimming took off 3 bases at V and 0 bases at J, with 12 bases between the two ends. CDR1 is KGHSH and CDR2 is LQKENI in the germline V gene. This CDR3 spans 16 amino acids.

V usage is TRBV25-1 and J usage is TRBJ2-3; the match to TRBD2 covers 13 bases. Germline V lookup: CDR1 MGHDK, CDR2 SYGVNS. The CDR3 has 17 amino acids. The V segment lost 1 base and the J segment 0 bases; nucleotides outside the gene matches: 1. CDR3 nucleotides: TGTGCCAGCAGTGAATCGGGACTAGCGGGGAGCACAGATACGCAGTATTTT. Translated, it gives CASSESGLAGSTDTQYF.

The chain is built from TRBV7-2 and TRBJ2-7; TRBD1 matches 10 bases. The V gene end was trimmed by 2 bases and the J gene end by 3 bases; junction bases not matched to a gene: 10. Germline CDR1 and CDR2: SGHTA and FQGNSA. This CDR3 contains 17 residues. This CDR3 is CASSLLSGQGIYYEQYF. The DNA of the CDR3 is TGTGCCAGCAGCTTACTTTCGGGACAGGGGATCTACTACGAGCAGTACTTC.

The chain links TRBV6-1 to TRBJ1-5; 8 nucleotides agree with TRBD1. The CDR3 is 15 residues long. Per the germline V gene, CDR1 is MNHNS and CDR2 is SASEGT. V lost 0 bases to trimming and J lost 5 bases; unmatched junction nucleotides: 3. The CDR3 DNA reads TGTGCCAGCAGTGAAGCAGACAGGGGTTATCAGCCCCAGCATTTT. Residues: CASSEADRGYQPQHF.

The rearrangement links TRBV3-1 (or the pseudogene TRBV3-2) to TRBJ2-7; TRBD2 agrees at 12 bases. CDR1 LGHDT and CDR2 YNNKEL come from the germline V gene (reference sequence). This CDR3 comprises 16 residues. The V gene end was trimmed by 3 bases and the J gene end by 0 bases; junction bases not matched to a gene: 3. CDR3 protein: CASSQRLAGVSYEQYF. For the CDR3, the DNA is TGTGCCAGCAGCCAGAGACTAGCGGGAGTCTCCTACGAGCAGTACTTC.

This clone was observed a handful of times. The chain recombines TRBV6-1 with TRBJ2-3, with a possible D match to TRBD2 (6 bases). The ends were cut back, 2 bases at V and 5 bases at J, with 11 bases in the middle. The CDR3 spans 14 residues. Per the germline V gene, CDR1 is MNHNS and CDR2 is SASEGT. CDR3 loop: CASSENVGGDTQYF. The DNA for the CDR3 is TGTGCCAGCAGTGAAAATGTGGGGGGAGATACGCAGTATTTT.

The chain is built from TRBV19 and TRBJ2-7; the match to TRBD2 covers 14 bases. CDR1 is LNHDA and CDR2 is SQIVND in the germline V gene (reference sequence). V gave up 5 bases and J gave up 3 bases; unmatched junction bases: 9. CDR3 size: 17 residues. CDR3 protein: CASSLGTSGSEGYEQYF. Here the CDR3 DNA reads TGTGCCAGTAGTTTGGGGACTAGCGGGAGTGAAGGCTACGAGCAGTACTTC.

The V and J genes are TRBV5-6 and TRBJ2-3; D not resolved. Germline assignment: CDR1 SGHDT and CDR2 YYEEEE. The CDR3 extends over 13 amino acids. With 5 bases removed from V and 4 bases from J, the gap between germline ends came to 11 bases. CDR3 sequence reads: CASRQMAADTQYF. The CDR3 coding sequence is TGTGCCAGCAGGCAGATGGCGGCAGATACGCAGTATTTT.

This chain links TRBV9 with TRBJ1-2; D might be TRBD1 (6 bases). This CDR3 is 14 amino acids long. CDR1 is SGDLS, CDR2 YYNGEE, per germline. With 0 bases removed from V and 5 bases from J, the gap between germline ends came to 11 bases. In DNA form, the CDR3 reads TGTGCCAGCAGCGTAGGGGGGCGTTCATATGGCTACACCTTC. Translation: CASSVGGRSYGYTF.

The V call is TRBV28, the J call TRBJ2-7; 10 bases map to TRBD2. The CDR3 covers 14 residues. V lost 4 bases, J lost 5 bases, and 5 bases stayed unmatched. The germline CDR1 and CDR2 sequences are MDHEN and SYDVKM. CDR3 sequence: CASSSPGLANEQYF. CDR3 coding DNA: TGTGCCAGCAGTTCTCCGGGACTAGCGAACGAGCAGTACTTC.